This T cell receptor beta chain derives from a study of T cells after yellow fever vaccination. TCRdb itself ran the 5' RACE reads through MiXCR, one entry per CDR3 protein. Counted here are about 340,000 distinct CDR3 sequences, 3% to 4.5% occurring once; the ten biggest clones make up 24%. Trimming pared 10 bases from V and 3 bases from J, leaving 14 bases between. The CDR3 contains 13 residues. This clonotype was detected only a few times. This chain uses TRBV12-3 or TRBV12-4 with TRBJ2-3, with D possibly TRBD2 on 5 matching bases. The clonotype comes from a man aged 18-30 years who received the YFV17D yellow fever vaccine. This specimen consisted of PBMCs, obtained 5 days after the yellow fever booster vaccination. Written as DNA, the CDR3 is TGTGCCACCGAACACCGGGGAACAGATACGCAGTATTTT. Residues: CATEHRGTDTQYF.